This T cell receptor beta chain was recovered during a study of T-cell memory formation after mild COVID-19. MiXCR, run by TCRdb on the 5' RACE reads, gives a single entry per CDR3 protein. The sample holds just under 150,000 distinct CDR3 sequences, around 21% seen once. There are a few counts of this clonotype. This receptor was identified in an adult woman who had mild COVID-19 (a few samples of this study predate the infection). Cell type and time point are not known. Sequenced: PBMCs or a T cell subset sorted from them (not recorded which).

The CDR3 spells CAISPGLAGGGSYNEQFF. As DNA, the CDR3 is TGTGCCATCAGCCCGGGACTAGCGGGAGGAGGGTCCTACAATGAGCAGTTCTTC. This chain links TRBV10-3 with TRBJ2-1, with 15 bases matching TRBD2. With V trimmed by 6 bases and J by 1 base, 7 bases remained unmatched. Germline lookup yields CDR1 ENHRY and CDR2 SYGVKD. This CDR3 spans 18 amino acids.